A single sample is the source of the 31 T cell receptor beta chains below, sequenced in a study of beta chain features in type 1 diabetes. The isolated RNA, all of it, was reverse transcribed, so expressed TCRB transcripts were what got sequenced. Assay: immunoSEQ multiplex PCR; the TCRdb copy retains only in-frame clones and omits some. The table lists 300,000 to 450,000 clones, about 12% of them singletons. Sequencing was carried out using naive CD4+ T cells from blood. These receptors came from a young man in good health.

This chain connects TRBV30 to TRBJ1-4, with 7 bases matching TRBD1. The CDR3 has 14 amino acids. Trimming at V came to 3 bases and at J to 8 bases, leaving 9 bases not matched to a gene. Germline V gene sequence: CDR1 GTSNPN, CDR2 SVGIG (reference sequence). The CDR3 protein is CAWSGGRGREKLFF. As DNA, the CDR3 is TGTGCCTGGAGCGGGGGCAGGGGGAGAGAAAAACTGTTTTTT.

The CDR3 loop is CATSSQKAQAHQKLFF. DNA for the CDR3: TGTGCCACCAGCAGTCAGAAAGCACAGGCCCACCAGAAACTGTTTTTT. The J gene is TRBJ1-4, the V gene TRBV15, with TRBD1 as a possible D gene (5 bases). V was shortened by 3 bases and J by 11 bases, with 22 bases between the two germline ends. Germline V CDR1 and CDR2: LNHNV, YYDKDF (reference sequence). The CDR3 runs 16 residues.

The chain recombines TRBV7-3 with TRBJ2-1; 7 bases line up with TRBD2. CDR1 SGHTA and CDR2 FQGTGA come from the germline V gene. This CDR3 contains 15 residues. The J segment lost 0 bases and the V segment lost 6 bases, leaving 5 bases of the junction unmatched. CDR3 sequence (DNA): TGTGCCAGCAGGTCTAGCGGAAGCTCCTACAATGAGCAGTTCTTC. This translates into CASRSSGSSYNEQFF.

The table lists this clone with a few counts. The chain links TRBV11-1 to TRBJ2-5; 13 nucleotides agree with TRBD2. CDR3 size: 16 residues. The V and J ends lost 5 bases and 6 bases, in that order; junction bases with no gene match: 9. Per the germline V gene, CDR1 is SGHAT and CDR2 is FQDESV (reference sequence). Here the CDR3 DNA reads TGTGCCAGCAGCCTCCGGACTAGCGGGGGCGGAAAGACCCAGTACTTC. It encodes CASSLRTSGGGKTQYF.

The chain combines TRBV7-9 with TRBJ1-4; weak D call: TRBD1 (6 bases). The CDR3 has 15 amino acids. In germline, CDR1 is SEHNR, CDR2 FQNEAQ (reference sequence). V dropped 3 bases and J dropped 2 bases, with 10 bases sitting between them. CDR3 bases: TGTGCCAGCAGCTTCAAAGGACAGACTAATGAAAAACTGTTTTTT. This sequence encodes CASSFKGQTNEKLFF.

This clone was detected only a few times. The V and J genes are TRBV28 and TRBJ1-3; 10 bases agree with TRBD1. Germline V gene data show CDR1 as MDHEN and CDR2 as SYDVKM. Germline trimming cut 5 bases from V and 2 bases from J; bases unmatched to any gene: 3. The CDR3 length is 15 residues. The CDR3 spells CASSPDRGAGNTIYF. CDR3 DNA: TGTGCCAGCAGTCCGGACAGGGGGGCTGGAAACACCATATATTTT.

This clone was counted only a few times. The chain joins TRBV6-1 to TRBJ1-2; D gene uncertain. CDR1 MNHNS and CDR2 SASEGT come from the germline V gene. The V gene lost 3 bases and the J gene lost 4 bases, with 9 bases spanning the gap. CDR3 length: 13 amino acids. CDR3 coding DNA: TGTGCCAGCAGTGAGGCAGGAATCTATGGCTACACCTTC. This gives the protein CASSEAGIYGYTF.

This chain uses TRBV2 with TRBJ1-2; 10 bases line up with TRBD1. Germline V gives CDR1 SNHLY, CDR2 FYNNEI. Trimming took 7 bases from V and 1 from J; bases not matched to a gene: 3. The CDR3 is 14 residues long. The CDR3 coding sequence is TGTGCCAGCACGTGGACAGGGGGTAACTATGGCTACACCTTC. It encodes CASTWTGGNYGYTF.

The V and J genes are TRBV2 and TRBJ2-1; D is unclear. This CDR3 contains 14 residues. Trimming removed 8 bases at V and 0 bases at J, with 11 bases between. Germline lookup yields CDR1 SNHLY and CDR2 FYNNEI. The CDR3, as DNA: TGTGCCAGCCCCAGGATCAGCTCCTACAATGAGCAGTTCTTC. It yields the protein CASPRISSYNEQFF.

This clone was detected a few times. The CDR3 sequence: CASSFFWLSGANVLTF. CDR3 nucleotide sequence: TGTGCCAGCAGCTTTTTTTGGCTCTCTGGGGCCAACGTCCTGACTTTC. The chain uses TRBV7-9 and TRBJ2-6; D unclear. Germline V gene lookup returns CDR1 SEHNR and CDR2 FQNEAQ (reference sequence). This CDR3 region has 16 residues. V shed 3 bases and J shed 0 bases, with 9 bases lying between them.

This clone was seen a handful of times. CDR3 amino acids: CASSRPGQLREQYF. The CDR3 DNA reads TGTGCCAGTAGCCGGCCTGGTCAACTACGGGAGCAGTACTTC. The chain has TRBV19 and TRBJ2-7; D remains ambiguous. Trimming cost V 6 bases and J 7 bases, with 19 bases left between them. CDR1 is LNHDA, CDR2 SQIVND, per germline (reference sequence). The CDR3 spans 14 residues.

This clone has a handful of counts. V usage is TRBV7-2 and J usage is TRBJ2-1; 14 positions agree with TRBD2. Trimming removed 1 base from V and 6 bases from J; junction bases left unmatched: 2. Germline CDR1 is SGHTA and CDR2 is FQGNSA. This CDR3 is built from 16 residues. CDR3 nucleotide sequence: TGTGCCAGCAGCTTAGAGGGGACTAGCGGGAGCAATGAGCAGTTCTTC. Its protein product is CASSLEGTSGSNEQFF.

V is TRBV30 and J is TRBJ1-1, with D perhaps TRBD1 (6 bases). Trimming left V 4 bases short and J 5 bases short, with 11 bases between. The CDR3 is 12 residues long. Germline CDR1 GTSNPN, CDR2 SVGIG (reference sequence). Written as DNA, the CDR3 is TGTGCCTGGACCGAGGGGGGGACTGAAGCTTTCTTT. This encodes CAWTEGGTEAFF.

V is TRBV19 and J is TRBJ2-5; 7 positions agree with TRBD1. CDR3 length: 15 amino acids. V dropped 4 bases and J dropped 9; count of bases not matched to a gene: 14. CDR1 is LNHDA and CDR2 is SQIVND in the germline V gene (reference sequence). The CDR3 reads CASSNRDSQIGAQYF. CDR3 sequence (DNA): TGTGCCAGTAGTAACCGGGACAGCCAGATTGGGGCCCAGTACTTC.

In its sample, this clone was seen a few times. The chain recombines TRBV7-8 with TRBJ2-2, with a tentative D call TRBD1 (5 bases). V shed 5 bases and J shed 2 bases, with 12 bases lying between them. The CDR3 spans 15 residues. In germline, CDR1 is SGHVS, CDR2 FQNEAQ. The CDR3 sequence is CASSRYRINTGELFF. CDR3 coding DNA: TGTGCCAGCAGCCGGTACAGGATTAACACCGGGGAGCTGTTTTTT.

The rearrangement joins TRBV6-1 to TRBJ2-7; 11 bases fit TRBD2. Looked up from germline, CDR1 is MNHNS and CDR2 is SASEGT. The CDR3 totals 15 residues. The junction had 2 bases not matched to a gene; V was cut back by 0 bases and J by 4 bases. In nucleotides, the CDR3 is TGTGCCAGCAGTGAAGCGGGACTAGCGGATTACGAGCAGTACTTC. The encoded protein is CASSEAGLADYEQYF.

This clone has just a few counts. The chain uses TRBV28 and TRBJ1-2; no clear D gene. The germline gives CDR1 MDHEN, CDR2 SYDVKM. The CDR3 length is 12 residues. Deletions cut 5 bases from V and 8 bases from J, with 12 bases between. The CDR3 coding sequence is TGTGCCAGCAGTCATCCCTCGGAGGGCTACACCTTC. Protein product: CASSHPSEGYTF.

The chain recombines TRBV7-2 with TRBJ2-7, with 7 bases that match TRBD2. The V segment lost 2 bases and the J segment 3 bases; nucleotides outside the gene matches: 4. The CDR3 spans 14 residues. The V gene's germline CDR1 is SGHTA and CDR2 FQGNSA. The CDR3 nucleotides are TGTGCCAGCAGCTTAAGACCTAGCGGCTACGAGCAGTACTTC. This sequence encodes CASSLRPSGYEQYF.

This chain joins TRBV11-2 and TRBJ1-5; TRBD1 agrees at 9 bases. Trimming took 5 bases from V and 3 from J; bases not matched to a gene: 5. CDR1 and CDR2 (germline): SGHAT, FQNNGV. The CDR3 runs to 15 residues. CDR3: CASSIGTGFNQPQHF. CDR3 coding DNA: TGTGCCAGCAGCATCGGGACAGGGTTCAATCAGCCCCAGCATTTT.

This clone was observed a handful of times. The chain couples TRBV7-3 to TRBJ1-1, with a tentative D call TRBD1 (5 bases). Trimming took off 3 bases at V and 0 bases at J, with 8 bases between the two ends. Germline lookup yields CDR1 SGHTA and CDR2 FQGTGA. The CDR3 is 14 amino acids. In DNA form, the CDR3 reads TGTGCCAGCAGCTTTGGGGGGATGAACACTGAAGCTTTCTTT. Translation gives CASSFGGMNTEAFF.

The chain links TRBV7-2 to TRBJ2-3, with 7 bases fitting TRBD2. V was clipped by 4 bases and J by 1 base; unmatched bases: 2. Per the germline V gene, CDR1 is SGHTA and CDR2 is FQGNSA. The CDR3 is made up of 14 amino acids. The CDR3 loop reads CASSWTSRTDTQYF. The CDR3 DNA reads as TGTGCCAGCAGCTGGACTAGTCGCACAGATACGCAGTATTTT.

The chain links TRBV5-1 to TRBJ2-2; 13 bases are shared with TRBD2. The CDR3 is 17 residues long. The germline gives CDR1 SGHRS, CDR2 YFSETQ. V shed 4 bases, J shed 4 bases, and the junction held 7 bases outside the gene matches. CDR3 loop: CASSPQLAGGSTGELFF. CDR3 DNA sequence: TGCGCCAGCAGCCCCCAACTAGCGGGAGGGTCCACCGGGGAGCTGTTTTTT.

The J gene is TRBJ2-1, the V gene TRBV6-5; TRBD2 aligns across 10 bases. J was trimmed by 8 bases and V by 7 bases; bases with no gene match: 11. This CDR3 is 15 amino acids long. Germline CDR1 and CDR2: MNHEY and SVGAGI. For the CDR3, the DNA is TGTGCCAGCAACAAAGCGGGAGGGAATATCGATGAGCAGTTCTTC. The encoded protein is CASNKAGGNIDEQFF.

The J gene is TRBJ2-7, the V gene TRBV5-4, with a weak D call TRBD2 (6 bases). Germline V gene sequence: CDR1 SGHNT, CDR2 YYREEE (reference sequence). The germline V and J ends were trimmed by 4 bases and 8 bases, with 13 bases remaining between them. This CDR3 is built from 12 residues. Written as DNA, the CDR3 is TGTGCCAGCAGCGGGGACTCCGGCAAGCAGTACTTC. Translation gives CASSGDSGKQYF.

This chain links TRBV25-1 with TRBJ2-2; tentatively, D is TRBD1 (6 bases). Germline V gene sequence: CDR1 MGHDK, CDR2 SYGVNS. CDR3 size: 15 residues. The V end was cut by 4 bases, the J end by 5 bases, with 14 bases between. The CDR3 DNA is TGTGCCAGCAGTGCCCCGTTAGGACAGACCGGGGAGCTGTTTTTT. Protein: CASSAPLGQTGELFF.

This clone was counted only a few times. The V and J genes are TRBV7-2 and TRBJ2-3; TRBD2 might be the D (6 bases). The V end lost 1 base, the J end lost 2 bases, and 10 bases lay between the germline ends. The CDR3 covers 15 residues. Looked up from germline, CDR1 is SGHTA and CDR2 is FQGNSA. CDR3 DNA sequence: TGTGCCAGCAGCTTAGTGCGGGGCTCCACAGATACGCAGTATTTT. This translates into CASSLVRGSTDTQYF. Together with reference TRBV7-2 and TRBJ2-3, the CDR3 gives the full variable domain: GAGVSQSPSNKVTEKGKDVELRCDPISGHTALYWYRQSLGQGLEFLIYFQGNSAPDKSGLPSDRFSAERTGGSVSTLTIQRTQQEDSAVYLCASSLVRGSTDTQYFGPGTRLTVL.

In this sample, this clone turned up a few times. The J gene is TRBJ1-1, the V gene TRBV18; tentative D call: TRBD1 (5 bases). V lost 0 bases, J lost 2 bases, and 10 bases lay in between. From germline, CDR1 is KGHSH and CDR2 LQKENI. The CDR3 has 15 residues. CDR3 sequence reads: CASSPPNRRNTEAFF. CDR3 DNA: TGTGCCAGCTCACCACCAAACAGGAGAAACACTGAAGCTTTCTTT. Looking up the rest from reference TRBV18 and TRBJ1-1 gives the full variable domain: NAGVMQNPRHLVRRRGQEARLRCSPMKGHSHVYWYRQLPEEGLKFMVYLQKENIIDESGMPKERFSAEFPKEGPSILRIQQVVRGDSAAYFCASSPPNRRNTEAFFGQGTRLTVV.

This clone was recorded once. V gene TRBV6-6 combines with J gene TRBJ2-1; 11 nucleotides agree with TRBD2. This CDR3 contains 14 residues. Trimming took 6 bases from V and 7 from J; bases not matched to a gene: 5. The germline gives CDR1 MNHNY, CDR2 SVGAGI (reference sequence). The chain's CDR3 is CASSSSSGRNEQFF. Written as DNA, the CDR3 is TGTGCCAGCAGCTCCTCTAGCGGGAGGAATGAGCAGTTCTTC.

The chain recombines TRBV4-1 with TRBJ1-1; tentatively, D is TRBD1 (6 bases). The V end was cut by 0 bases, the J end by 0 bases, with 14 bases between. CDR3 length: 17 residues. Germline loops: CDR1 MGHRA, CDR2 YSYEKL. The CDR3 loop reads CASSQDTGHTMNTEAFF. CDR3 coding DNA: TGCGCCAGCAGCCAAGATACAGGGCACACGATGAACACTGAAGCTTTCTTT.

V usage is TRBV5-4 and J usage is TRBJ2-7, with D maybe TRBD2 (5 bases). Germline V gene sequence: CDR1 SGHNT, CDR2 YYREEE (reference sequence). CDR3 size: 13 residues. V lost 4 bases, J lost 7 bases, and 15 bases lay in between. The CDR3 region has the DNA TGTGCCAGCAGCCTCGCGGGCAGAGAAGAGCAGTACTTC. This sequence encodes CASSLAGREEQYF.

This clone was detected only a few times. The chain couples TRBV30 to TRBJ1-1, with 8 bases fitting TRBD1. The CDR3 spans 13 residues. With V trimmed by 0 bases and J by 7 bases, 4 bases remained unmatched. Germline CDR1 GTSNPN, CDR2 SVGIG (reference sequence). This CDR3 reads CAWSVQGGGEAFF. The CDR3 DNA reads TGTGCCTGGAGTGTACAGGGGGGGGGTGAAGCTTTCTTT.